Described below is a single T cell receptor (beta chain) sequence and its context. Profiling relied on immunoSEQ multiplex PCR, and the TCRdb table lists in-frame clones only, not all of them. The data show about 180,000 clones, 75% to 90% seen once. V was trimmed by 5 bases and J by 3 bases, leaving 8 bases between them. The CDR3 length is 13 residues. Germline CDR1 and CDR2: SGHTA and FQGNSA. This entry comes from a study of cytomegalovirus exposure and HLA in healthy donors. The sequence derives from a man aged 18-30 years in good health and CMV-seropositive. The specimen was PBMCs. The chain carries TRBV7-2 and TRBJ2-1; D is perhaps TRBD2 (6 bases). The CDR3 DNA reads TGTGCCAGCAGCCCCGGGGGCTACAATGAGCAGTTCTTC. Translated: CASSPGGYNEQFF.